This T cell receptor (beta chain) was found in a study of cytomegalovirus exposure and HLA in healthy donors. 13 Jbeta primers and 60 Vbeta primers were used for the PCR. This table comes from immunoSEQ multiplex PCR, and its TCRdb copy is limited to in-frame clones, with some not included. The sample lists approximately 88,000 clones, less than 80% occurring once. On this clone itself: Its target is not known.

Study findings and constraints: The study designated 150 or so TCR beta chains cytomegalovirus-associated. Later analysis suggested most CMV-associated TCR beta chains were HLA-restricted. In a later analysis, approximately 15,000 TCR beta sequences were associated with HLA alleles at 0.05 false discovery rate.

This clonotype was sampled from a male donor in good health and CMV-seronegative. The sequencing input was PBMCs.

The CDR3 is CASSSSGPQETQYF. CDR3 sequence (DNA): TGTGCCAGCAGCTCTAGCGGGCCTCAAGAGACCCAGTACTTC. The chain links TRBV7-3 to TRBJ2-5, with TRBD2 matching over 8 bases. The germline V gene encodes CDR1 SGHTA and CDR2 FQGTGA. V trimming: 4 bases; J trimming: 2 bases; junction bases outside the gene matches: 3. This CDR3 has 14 residues.